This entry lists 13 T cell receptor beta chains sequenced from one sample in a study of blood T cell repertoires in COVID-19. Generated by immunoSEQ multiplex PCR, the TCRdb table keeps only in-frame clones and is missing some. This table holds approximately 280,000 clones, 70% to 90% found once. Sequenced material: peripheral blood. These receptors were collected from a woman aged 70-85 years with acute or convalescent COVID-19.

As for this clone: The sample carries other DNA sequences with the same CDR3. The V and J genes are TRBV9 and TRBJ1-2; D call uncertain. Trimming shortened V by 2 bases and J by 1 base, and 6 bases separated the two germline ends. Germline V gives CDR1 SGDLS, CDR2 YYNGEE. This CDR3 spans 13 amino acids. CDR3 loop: CASSVTGNYGYTF. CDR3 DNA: TGTGCCAGCAGCGTTACTGGTAACTATGGCTACACCTTC.

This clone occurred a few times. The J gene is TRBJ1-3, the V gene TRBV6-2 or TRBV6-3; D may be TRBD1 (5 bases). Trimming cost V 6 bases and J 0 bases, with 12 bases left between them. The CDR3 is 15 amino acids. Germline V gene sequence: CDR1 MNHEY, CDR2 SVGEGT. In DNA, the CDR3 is TGTGCCAGCAGCTCGATCGACAGCTCTGGAAACACCATATATTTT. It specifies CASSSIDSSGNTIYF.

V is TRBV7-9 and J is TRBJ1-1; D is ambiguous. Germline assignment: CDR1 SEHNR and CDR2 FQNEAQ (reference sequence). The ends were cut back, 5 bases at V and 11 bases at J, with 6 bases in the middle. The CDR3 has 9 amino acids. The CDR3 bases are TGTGCCAGCAGCCCCGGGGCTTTCTTT. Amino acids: CASSPGAFF.

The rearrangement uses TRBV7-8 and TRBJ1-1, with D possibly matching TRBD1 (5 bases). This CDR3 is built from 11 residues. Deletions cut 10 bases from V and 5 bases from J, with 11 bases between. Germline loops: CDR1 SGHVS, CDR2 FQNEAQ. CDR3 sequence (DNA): TGTGCCACCCGAAGGGGAACTGAAGCTTTCTTT. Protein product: CATRRGTEAFF.

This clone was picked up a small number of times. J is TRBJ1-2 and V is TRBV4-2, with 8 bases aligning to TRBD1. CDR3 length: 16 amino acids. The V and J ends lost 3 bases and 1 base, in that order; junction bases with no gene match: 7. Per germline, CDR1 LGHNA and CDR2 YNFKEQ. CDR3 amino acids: CASSQRSRGLNYGYTF. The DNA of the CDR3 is TGTGCCAGCAGCCAGAGGTCCAGGGGGCTTAACTATGGCTACACCTTC.

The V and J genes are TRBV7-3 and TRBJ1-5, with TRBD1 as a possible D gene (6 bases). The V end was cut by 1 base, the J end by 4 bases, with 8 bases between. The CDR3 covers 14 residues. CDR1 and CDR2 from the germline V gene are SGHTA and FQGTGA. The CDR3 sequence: CASSLKDRNQPQHF. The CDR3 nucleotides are TGTGCCAGCAGCTTAAAAGACAGGAATCAGCCCCAGCATTTT.

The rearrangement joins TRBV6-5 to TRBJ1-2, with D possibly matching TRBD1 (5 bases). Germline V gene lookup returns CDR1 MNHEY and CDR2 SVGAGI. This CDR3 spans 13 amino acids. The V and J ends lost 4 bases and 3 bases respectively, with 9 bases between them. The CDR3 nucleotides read TGTGCCAGCAGTTTCGACAGTTACTATGGCTACACCTTC. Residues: CASSFDSYYGYTF.

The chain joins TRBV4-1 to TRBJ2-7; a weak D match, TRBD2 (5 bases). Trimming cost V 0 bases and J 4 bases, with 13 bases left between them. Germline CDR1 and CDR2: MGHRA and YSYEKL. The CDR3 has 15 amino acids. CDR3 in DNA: TGCGCCAGCAGCCAAGATCGTCTAGCTGTGTACGAGCAGTACTTC. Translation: CASSQDRLAVYEQYF.

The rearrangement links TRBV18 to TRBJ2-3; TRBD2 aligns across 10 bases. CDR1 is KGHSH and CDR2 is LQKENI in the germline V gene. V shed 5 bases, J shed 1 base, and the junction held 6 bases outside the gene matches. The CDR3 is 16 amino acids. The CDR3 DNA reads TGTGCCAGCTCATCGGGACTAGCGATGGGCACAGATACGCAGTATTTT. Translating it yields CASSSGLAMGTDTQYF.

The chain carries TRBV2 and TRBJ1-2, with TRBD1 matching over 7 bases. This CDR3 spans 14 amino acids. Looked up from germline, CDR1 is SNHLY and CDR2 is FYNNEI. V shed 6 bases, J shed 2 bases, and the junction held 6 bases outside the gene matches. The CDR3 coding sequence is TGTGCCAGCAGCGGACAGGAAACCAACTATGGCTACACCTTC. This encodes CASSGQETNYGYTF.

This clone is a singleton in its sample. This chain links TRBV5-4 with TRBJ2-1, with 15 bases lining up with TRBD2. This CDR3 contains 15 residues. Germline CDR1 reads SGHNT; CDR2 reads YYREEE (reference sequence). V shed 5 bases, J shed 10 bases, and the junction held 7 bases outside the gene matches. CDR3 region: CASSWTSGGAMEQFF. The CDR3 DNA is TGTGCCAGCAGTTGGACTAGCGGGGGGGCCATGGAGCAGTTCTTC.

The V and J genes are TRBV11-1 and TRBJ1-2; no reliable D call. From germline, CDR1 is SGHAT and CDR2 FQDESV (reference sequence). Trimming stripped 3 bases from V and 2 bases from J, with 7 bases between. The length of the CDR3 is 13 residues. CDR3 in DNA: TGTGCCAGCAGCTTGGGCAGAAACTATGGCTACACCTTC. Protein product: CASSLGRNYGYTF.

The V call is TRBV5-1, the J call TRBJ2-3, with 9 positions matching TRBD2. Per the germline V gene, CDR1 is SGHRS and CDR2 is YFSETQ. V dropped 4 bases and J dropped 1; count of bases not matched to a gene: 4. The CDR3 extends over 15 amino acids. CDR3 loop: CASSMTSGGTDTQYF. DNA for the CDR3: TGCGCCAGCAGCATGACTAGCGGTGGCACAGATACGCAGTATTTT.